This T cell receptor (beta chain) was sequenced during a study of T-cell memory formation after mild COVID-19. Many counts were recorded for this clonotype. The V and J ends lost 5 bases and 5 bases respectively, with 12 bases between them. The germline CDR1 and CDR2 sequences are SGHVS and FNYEAQ. CDR3 length equals 13 residues. TCRalpha and TCRbeta libraries used 5'RACE with constant-segment primers and UMIs. Each CDR3 protein gets one entry after TCRdb re-called the 5' RACE reads with MiXCR. This sample has about 430,000 distinct CDR3 sequences, with roughly 18% found just once. Sequenced input: PBMCs or a T cell subset sorted from them (not recorded which). The TCR originated in a man aged 18 to 35 who had mild COVID-19 (a few samples of this study predate the infection). Cell type and time point are not known. V is TRBV7-6 and J is TRBJ1-1; D is ambiguous. This chain's CDR3 is CASSPVPGTEAFF. The CDR3 DNA reads TGTGCCAGCAGCCCGGTACCGGGAACTGAAGCTTTCTTT.